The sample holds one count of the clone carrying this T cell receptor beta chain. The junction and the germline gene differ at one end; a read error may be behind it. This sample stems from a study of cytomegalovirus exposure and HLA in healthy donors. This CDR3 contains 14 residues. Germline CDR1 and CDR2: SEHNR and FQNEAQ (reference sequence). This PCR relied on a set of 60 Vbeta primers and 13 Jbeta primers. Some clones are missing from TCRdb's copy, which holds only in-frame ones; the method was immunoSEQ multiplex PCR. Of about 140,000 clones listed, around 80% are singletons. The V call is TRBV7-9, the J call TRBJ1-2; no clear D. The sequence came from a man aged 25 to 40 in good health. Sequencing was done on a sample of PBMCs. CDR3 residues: CSSSLFPGSYGYTF. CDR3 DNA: TGTTCCAGCAGCTTGTTCCCTGGGAGCTATGGCTACACCTTC.